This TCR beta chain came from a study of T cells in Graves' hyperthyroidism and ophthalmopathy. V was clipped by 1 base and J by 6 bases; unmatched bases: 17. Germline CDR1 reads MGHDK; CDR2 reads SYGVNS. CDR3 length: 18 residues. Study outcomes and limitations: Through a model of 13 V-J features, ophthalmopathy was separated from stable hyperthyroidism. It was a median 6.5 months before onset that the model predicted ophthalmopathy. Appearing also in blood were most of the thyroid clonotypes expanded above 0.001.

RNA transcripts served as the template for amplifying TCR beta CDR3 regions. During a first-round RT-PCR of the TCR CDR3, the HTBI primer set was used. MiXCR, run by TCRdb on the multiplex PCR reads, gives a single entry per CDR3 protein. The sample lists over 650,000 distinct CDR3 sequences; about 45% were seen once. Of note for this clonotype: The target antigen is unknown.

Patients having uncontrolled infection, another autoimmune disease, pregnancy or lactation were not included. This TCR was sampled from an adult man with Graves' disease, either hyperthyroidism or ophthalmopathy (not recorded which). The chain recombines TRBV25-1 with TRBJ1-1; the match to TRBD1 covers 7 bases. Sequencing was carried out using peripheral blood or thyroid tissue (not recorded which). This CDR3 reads CASSEWGTVGPLSAEAFF. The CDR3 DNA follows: TGTGCCAGCAGTGAATGGGGGACAGTGGGGCCACTCAGTGCTGAAGCTTTCTTT.